The T cell receptor beta chain described here comes from a study of CD8+ T cells in alopecia areata. Study details: Twice a day, 5 to 10 mg of oral tofacitinib was administered to treated patients.

The CDR3 has 12 residues. V was shortened by 2 bases and J by 4 bases, with 6 bases between the two germline ends. Germline values: CDR1 MNHEY, CDR2 SVGAGI. In the case of this clone: The antigen is undetermined. Other nucleotide sequences in the sample specify the same CDR3.

Isolated RNA was reverse transcribed into cDNA used as the sequencing template. Repertoires were generated with immunoSEQ multiplex PCR, while TCRdb's copy carries only in-frame clones and drops some. The repertoire includes 150,000 or so clones, about 87% of them detected once, and about 16% sits in the top ten. Study results and caveats: Relative to normal scalp, lesional scalp, especially alopecia totalis/universalis, showed higher clonality. TCR sharing across patients was less clear than in mice, possibly HLA-related.

This specimen consisted of CD8+ T cells sorted from blood, obtained at week 0. This TCR was sampled from a human donor with alopecia areata. The rearrangement joins TRBV6-5 to TRBJ2-7; no clear D gene. In DNA, the CDR3 is TGTGCCAGCAGTTACGCCGGTTACGAGCAGTACTTC. Encoded protein: CASSYAGYEQYF.